This entry lists 21 T cell receptor beta chains sequenced from one sample in a study of yellow fever vaccine responses in identical twins. TCRdb ran MiXCR on the RT-PCR reads and lists one entry per CDR3 protein. The data hold approximately 20,000 distinct CDR3 sequences, with around 70% observed a single time. The sequencing used T cells from blood (PBMCs), unsorted or a sorted subset (not recorded which), collected before or after yellow fever vaccination (not recorded which). The receptors were gathered from a woman in her late teens or twenties who received the yellow fever vaccine.

The sample holds one count of this clonotype. The V gene is TRBV5-1, the J gene TRBJ1-2; 12 bases agree with TRBD1. There are 15 residues in the CDR3. The V segment lost 0 bases and the J segment 8 bases; nucleotides outside the gene matches: 5. Germline assignment: CDR1 SGHRS and CDR2 YFSETQ. CDR3 loop: CASSLEGTGGAGYTF. CDR3 in DNA: TGCGCCAGCAGCTTGGAGGGGACAGGGGGCGCAGGCTACACCTTC.

The chain employs TRBV18 and TRBJ2-7; D remains unclear. CDR3 length: 15 residues. Between the trimmed V and J ends, which lost 0 bases and 0 bases, there was a span of 9 bases. In germline, CDR1 is KGHSH, CDR2 LQKENI. CDR3 sequence: CASSPPALSSYEQYF. For the CDR3, the DNA is TGTGCCAGCTCACCACCAGCGTTGAGCTCCTACGAGCAGTACTTC.

This rearrangement joins TRBV5-5 to TRBJ2-5; 10 nucleotides line up with TRBD1. CDR1 and CDR2 (germline): SGHKS, YYEKEE (reference sequence). The V and J ends lost 4 bases and 5 bases, in that order; junction bases with no gene match: 5. This CDR3 has 14 residues. The CDR3 is CASSVTGGVETQYF. The CDR3 DNA reads TGTGCCAGCAGCGTGACAGGGGGCGTGGAGACCCAGTACTTC. Filled out from reference TRBV5-5 and TRBJ2-5, the complete variable domain reads DAGVTQSPTHLIKTRGQQVTLRCSPISGHKSVSWYQQVLGQGPQFIFQYYEKEERGRGNFPDRFSARQFPNYSSELNVNALLLGDSALYLCASSVTGGVETQYFGPGTRLLVL.

The chain carries TRBV9 and TRBJ2-2; no clear D. V was clipped by 2 bases and J by 3 bases, with 8 bases between them. This CDR3 contains 14 residues. In germline, CDR1 is SGDLS, CDR2 YYNGEE. CDR3 coding DNA: TGTGCCAGCAGCGTTCGCATGGACACCGGGGAGCTGTTTTTT. Amino acid sequence: CASSVRMDTGELFF.

For this clonotype: The junction departs from the called germline gene at one end, perhaps through a read error. The CDR3 protein is CASGQDMDRGRNEQFF. The CDR3 nucleotides read TGTGCCAGCGGCCAAGATATGGACAGGGGAAGGAATGAGCAGTTCTTC. This chain links TRBV3-1 with TRBJ2-1, with TRBD1 matching 9 bases. The CDR3 runs 16 residues. Germline lookup yields CDR1 LGHDT and CDR2 YNNKEL (reference sequence).

This chain links TRBV20-1 with TRBJ2-2; D is possibly TRBD1 (7 bases). The germline CDR1 and CDR2 sequences are DFQATT and SNEGSKA (reference sequence). The V gene lost 5 bases and the J gene lost 6 bases, with 16 bases spanning the gap. The CDR3 has 14 residues. This CDR3 reads CSARQGGGAGELFF. The CDR3 bases are TGCAGTGCTCGTCAGGGGGGAGGAGCCGGGGAGCTGTTTTTT.

The J gene is TRBJ2-1, the V gene TRBV10-1, with D possibly being TRBD2 (5 bases). Germline V gene lookup returns CDR1 WNHNN and CDR2 SYGVQD (reference sequence). The germline V and J ends were trimmed by 8 bases and 7 bases, with 21 bases remaining between them. The CDR3 sequence is 15 residues long. CDR3 DNA: TGCGCCAGCGGCCACGGAGGCGTAGGCGGGAATGAGCAGTTCTTC. Translated: CASGHGGVGGNEQFF.

The chain uses TRBV7-9 and TRBJ2-7; D perhaps matches TRBD2 (6 bases). Germline V gene sequence: CDR1 SEHNR, CDR2 FQNEAQ (reference sequence). V was clipped by 0 bases and J by 7 bases, with 10 bases between them. The CDR3 length is 13 residues. The CDR3 region has the DNA TGTGCCAGCAGCTTAGCCGGGACTGGGGAGCAGTACGTC. It specifies CASSLAGTGEQYV.

This rearrangement joins TRBV5-1 to TRBJ2-7; TRBD1 aligns across 10 bases. CDR1 and CDR2 (germline): SGHRS, YFSETQ. With V trimmed by 0 bases and J by 5 bases, 5 bases remained unmatched. The CDR3 covers 15 residues. The CDR3 spells CASSLARDRGHEQYV. CDR3 bases: TGCGCCAGCAGCTTGGCCCGGGACAGGGGTCACGAGCAGTACGTC.

The genes are TRBV4-2 and TRBJ2-7; 8 bases are a match to TRBD2. The CDR3 loop spans 15 amino acids. CDR1 and CDR2 (germline): LGHNA, YNFKEQ. After removal of 4 bases from V and 6 bases from J, the junction contained 11 bases not matched to a gene. This chain's CDR3 is CASSPGLAISREQYF. For the CDR3, the DNA is TGTGCCAGCAGCCCAGGACTAGCCATAAGTCGCGAGCAGTACTTC.

In its sample, this clonotype was seen a few times. The chain couples TRBV5-1 to TRBJ2-7, with a possible D match to TRBD2 (6 bases). The ends were cut back, 4 bases at V and 4 bases at J, with 21 bases in the middle. The CDR3 runs 16 residues. The germline V gene encodes CDR1 SGHRS and CDR2 YFSETQ. CDR3 sequence: CASSPGGAGNRYEQYF. Here the CDR3 DNA reads TGCGCCAGCAGCCCCGGTGGGGCGGGGAATAGATACGAGCAGTACTTC.

The chain is built from TRBV2 and TRBJ2-7; the match to TRBD1 covers 7 bases. The CDR3 length is 15 residues. Germline V gives CDR1 SNHLY, CDR2 FYNNEI. V lost 2 bases to trimming and J lost 2 bases; unmatched junction nucleotides: 6. CDR3 in DNA: TGTGCCAGCAGTGAATGGGACAGTGGAACCTACGAGCAGTACTTC. Residues: CASSEWDSGTYEQYF.

The V and J genes are TRBV7-8 and TRBJ2-3; the match to TRBD2 covers 10 bases. CDR1 SGHVS and CDR2 FQNEAQ come from the germline V gene. This CDR3 has 16 amino acids. V was pared by 0 bases and J by 2 bases, with 2 bases of the junction left unmatched. The CDR3 nucleotides are TGTGCCAGCAGCTTAGCTAGCGGGGGGATCACAGATACGCAGTATTTT. Its translation is CASSLASGGITDTQYF.

The CDR3 spells CASSQQQESPSPLHF. The CDR3 DNA follows: TGCGCCAGCAGCCAACAACAGGAGAGCCCTTCACCCCTCCACTTT. V usage is TRBV4-1 and J usage is TRBJ1-6; possibly TRBD1 for D (5 bases). From germline, CDR1 is MGHRA and CDR2 YSYEKL. V was cut by 2 bases and J by 9 bases, with 14 bases left in between. The CDR3 sequence is 15 residues long.

A single count supports this clonotype. The V gene is TRBV5-4, the J gene TRBJ2-1; D is unclear. Germline CDR1 reads SGHNT; CDR2 reads YYREEE (reference sequence). The CDR3 extends over 12 amino acids. The V end lost 3 bases, the J end lost 12 bases, and 13 bases lay between the germline ends. This CDR3 is CASSSDIGRQFF. As DNA, the CDR3 is TGTGCCAGCAGCTCCGACATCGGAAGGCAGTTCTTC.

This chain's CDR3 is CASSFGRVPYEQYV. The CDR3 bases are TGTGCCAGCAGCTTTGGCAGGGTTCCGTACGAGCAGTACGTC. This chain uses TRBV11-2 with TRBJ2-7; maybe TRBD1 (5 bases). CDR3 length: 14 residues. The germline gives CDR1 SGHAT, CDR2 FQNNGV. Trimming removed 3 bases from V and 4 bases from J, with 13 bases in between.

The V gene is TRBV20-1, the J gene TRBJ2-5; 10 positions match TRBD2. V dropped 2 bases and J dropped 2; count of bases not matched to a gene: 5. CDR3 length: 15 residues. Per the germline V gene, CDR1 is DFQATT and CDR2 is SNEGSKA (reference sequence). The CDR3 is CSARRLAGFQETQYF. As DNA, the CDR3 is TGCAGTGCTAGACGACTAGCGGGCTTTCAAGAGACCCAGTACTTC.

The chain has TRBV10-2 and TRBJ2-1, with D uncertain. Looked up from germline, CDR1 is WSHSY and CDR2 is SAAADI. There are 15 residues in the CDR3. The V end was cut by 0 bases, the J end by 4 bases, with 10 bases between. The CDR3 here is CASSESPLWYNEQFF. The CDR3 nucleotides read TGCGCCAGCAGTGAGTCCCCGTTATGGTACAATGAGCAGTTCTTC.

The V gene is TRBV2, the J gene TRBJ2-3; TRBD1 matches 7 bases. The CDR3 runs to 13 residues. Germline CDR1 SNHLY, CDR2 FYNNEI. V dropped 5 bases and J dropped 5; count of bases not matched to a gene: 4. The CDR3 DNA reads as TGTGCCAGCAGTTCCAGGACAGGAGATACGCAGTATTTT. It codes for CASSSRTGDTQYF.

V is TRBV29-1 and J is TRBJ2-5, with a weak D call TRBD1 (6 bases). The CDR3 spans 13 residues. Trimming shortened V by 3 bases and J by 5 bases, and 13 bases separated the two germline ends. CDR1 is SQVTM, CDR2 ANQGSEA, per germline. CDR3 loop: CSVDPPGVETQYF. CDR3 nucleotides: TGCAGCGTTGATCCACCAGGGGTGGAGACCCAGTACTTC.

This clonotype was counted a few times. The chain carries TRBV6-5 and TRBJ1-1; D is unclear. CDR3 length equals 14 residues. Germline V gene sequence: CDR1 MNHEY, CDR2 SVGAGI. The V and J ends lost 6 bases and 0 bases respectively, with 11 bases between them. In DNA, the CDR3 is TGTGCCAGCAGCTATGAGCGAGTGAACACTGAAGCTTTCTTT. It translates to CASSYERVNTEAFF.